The rows below give T cell receptor beta chains drawn from one sample of a study of CD8 T cells in ankylosing spondylitis. TCRdb called the 5' RACE reads again in MiXCR, with one record for every CDR3 protein. The table lists 300,000 to 350,000 distinct CDR3 sequences, 9.5% to 13% of them singletons. The sample was blood, either unsorted or a sorted T cell fraction (not recorded which). The receptors shown here come from a female donor with ankylosing spondylitis or in good health (not recorded which). Each CDR3 is given with its conserved first and last residue. A D gene is named only where the DNA matches it firmly. The listing skips clone size in some rows; elsewhere it reads once, few, many or a size class.

CDR3 protein: CASSQGMTQVYYGYTF; CDR3 DNA: TGTGCCAGCAGCCAAGGAATGACTCAGGTTTACTATGGCTACACCTTC; D gene: NA; V gene: TRBV4-2; clone size: many; J gene: TRBJ1-2; CDR3 length: 16
CDR3 protein: CASSSWTSGNTGELFF; CDR3 DNA: TGCGCCAGCAGCTCTTGGACTAGCGGGAACACCGGGGAGCTGTTTTTT; D gene: TRBD2; V gene: TRBV5-1; clone size: many; J gene: TRBJ2-2; CDR3 length: 16
CDR3 protein: CASSSDSLGTNEQFF; CDR3 DNA: TGCGCCAGCAGCTCGGACTCCCTCGGCACCAATGAGCAGTTCTTC; D gene: NA; V gene: TRBV5-1; clone size: NA; J gene: TRBJ2-1; CDR3 length: 15
CDR3 protein: CASSPPWDRGNTEAFF; CDR3 DNA: TGTGCCAGCTCACCACCCTGGGACAGGGGGAACACTGAAGCTTTCTTT; D gene: TRBD1; V gene: TRBV18; clone size: NA; J gene: TRBJ1-1; CDR3 length: 16
CDR3 protein: CASSLLGGMNTEAFF; CDR3 DNA: TGTGCCAGCAGCTTGCTGGGGGGGATGAACACTGAAGCTTTCTTT; D gene: NA; V gene: TRBV5-5; clone size: many; J gene: TRBJ1-1; CDR3 length: 15
CDR3 protein: CASSPGVSVDTQYF; CDR3 DNA: TGTGCCAGCTCACCGGGGGTTAGTGTGGATACGCAGTATTTT; D gene: NA; V gene: TRBV18; clone size: many; J gene: TRBJ2-3; CDR3 length: 14
CDR3 protein: CSARGQRKETRYF; CDR3 DNA: TGCAGTGCTAGAGGACAAAGAAAAGAGACCCGGTACTTC; D gene: NA; V gene: TRBV20-1; clone size: NA; J gene: TRBJ2-5; CDR3 length: 13
CDR3 protein: CASSLGDRGGYTF; CDR3 DNA: TGTGCCAGCAGCTTAGGAGACAGGGGCGGCTACACCTTC; D gene: TRBD1; V gene: TRBV7-2; clone size: many; J gene: TRBJ1-2; CDR3 length: 13
CDR3 protein: CASSRPYNEQFF; CDR3 DNA: TGTGCCAGCAGTCGTCCATACAATGAGCAGTTCTTC; D gene: NA; V gene: TRBV6-6; clone size: many; J gene: TRBJ2-1; CDR3 length: 12
CDR3 protein: CSARDLETSGYEQYF; CDR3 DNA: TGCAGTGCTAGAGATCTTGAGACTAGCGGGTACGAGCAGTACTTC; D gene: TRBD2; V gene: TRBV20-1; clone size: few; J gene: TRBJ2-7; CDR3 length: 15
CDR3 protein: CASSRRVGPSLNQPQHF; CDR3 DNA: TGTGCCAGCAGCCGCAGGGTAGGACCGTCACTCAATCAGCCCCAGCATTTT; D gene: NA; V gene: TRBV5-6; clone size: many; J gene: TRBJ1-5; CDR3 length: 17